This TCR beta chain was sequenced in a study of T cell changes during pregnancy in multiple sclerosis. The assay was immunoSEQ multiplex PCR, and TCRdb's table has in-frame clones only and misses some. The sample consists of under 40,000 clones, 90% to 95% of them appearing once. Per the germline V gene, CDR1 is MNHNS and CDR2 is SASEGT. Trimming shortened V by 0 bases and J by 3 bases, and 9 bases separated the two germline ends. The CDR3 has 14 residues. This receptor was taken from a female donor in good health, enrolled as a control in a pregnancy study. The rearrangement links TRBV6-1 to TRBJ2-7; D gene uncertain. The specimen was CD4+ T cells from peripheral blood mononuclear cells, collected in the third trimester of pregnancy. CDR3 nucleotide sequence: TGTGCCAGCAGTGAAGCGCGGCTATTCTACGAGCAGTACTTC. Translating it yields CASSEARLFYEQYF.